The 10 T cell receptor beta chains reported below all come from one sample, sequenced in a study of OX40 agonist ivuxolimab in advanced cancers. The repertoire was sequenced with immunoSEQ multiplex PCR; TCRdb's copy has only in-frame clones and lacks some. The data contain roughly 70,000 clones, 65% to 90% of them seen just once; the ten biggest clones take up about 0.49%. This specimen was CD4+ or CD8+ T cells sorted from blood, taken in a trial of the OX40 agonist ivuxolimab. These receptors all come from an adult with an advanced solid tumor such as melanoma, head and neck, liver or kidney cancer.

The V gene is TRBV19, the J gene TRBJ2-7; no clear D gene. This CDR3 is built from 13 residues. Germline lookup yields CDR1 LNHDA and CDR2 SQIVND (reference sequence). V was cut by 6 bases and J by 2 bases, with 11 bases left in between. DNA of the CDR3: TGTGCCAGTAGGGGCAGCAATCCCTACGAGCAGTACTTC. Amino acids: CASRGSNPYEQYF. Full variable domain (missing parts from reference TRBV19 and TRBJ2-7): DGGITQSPKYLFRKEGQNVTLSCEQNLNHDAMYWYRQDPGQGLRLIYYSQIVNDFQKGDIAEGYSVSREKKESFPLTVTSAQKNPTAFYLCASRGSNPYEQYFGPGTRLTVT.

This chain uses TRBV7-9 with TRBJ2-3, with TRBD1 matching over 8 bases. CDR3 size: 14 residues. CDR1 and CDR2 from the germline V gene are SEHNR and FQNEAQ (reference sequence). J was trimmed by 3 bases and V by 2 bases; bases with no gene match: 1. DNA for the CDR3: TGTGCCAGCAGCTTAACAGGGGGGACAGATACGCAGTATTTT. It codes for CASSLTGGTDTQYF.

The chain carries TRBV7-8 and TRBJ2-6, with 10 bases matching TRBD2. V shed 9 bases, J shed 0 bases, and the junction held 8 bases outside the gene matches. The length of the CDR3 is 17 residues. Germline CDR1 SGHVS, CDR2 FQNEAQ. The CDR3: CASSGLAVFSGANVLTF. CDR3 bases: TGTGCCAGTTCAGGACTAGCGGTTTTCTCTGGGGCCAACGTCCTGACTTTC.

The CDR3 reads CASSLGAAGGEKLFF. In nucleotides, the CDR3 is TGCGCCAGCAGCTTGGGCGCAGCGGGTGGTGAAAAACTGTTTTTT. The V and J genes are TRBV5-1 and TRBJ1-4; the D is unclear. V was clipped by 0 bases and J by 7 bases, with 13 bases between them. The CDR3 extends over 15 amino acids. Germline CDR1 reads SGHRS; CDR2 reads YFSETQ.

The chain joins TRBV10-3 to TRBJ2-5; TRBD2 matches 7 bases. The CDR3 is made up of 15 amino acids. Trimming at V came to 6 bases and at J to 3 bases, leaving 10 bases not matched to a gene. The germline gives CDR1 ENHRY, CDR2 SYGVKD. The CDR3 DNA reads as TGTGCCATCAGGAGAAGGGAGGGAGGAGAAGAGACCCAGTACTTC. Its translation is CAIRRREGGEETQYF.

V and J are TRBV20-1 and TRBJ1-2; D remains unclear. The CDR3 has 11 residues. Trimming pared 3 bases from V and 6 bases from J, leaving 8 bases between. The germline V gene has CDR1 DFQATT and CDR2 SNEGSKA (reference sequence). DNA for the CDR3: TGCAGTGCTAGGCCCTTAAATGGCTACACCTTC. Its protein is CSARPLNGYTF.

The chain links TRBV7-9 to TRBJ2-7, with D perhaps matching TRBD2 (5 bases). Germline V gene sequence: CDR1 SEHNR, CDR2 FQNEAQ (reference sequence). Trimming took 2 bases from V and 5 from J, leaving 7 bases between them. CDR3 length: 12 amino acids. CDR3 residues: CASSLSGDEQYF. CDR3 nucleotides: TGTGCCAGCAGCTTATCCGGGGACGAGCAGTACTTC.

The chain couples TRBV4-3 to TRBJ2-7, with 13 bases identical to TRBD2. This CDR3 spans 20 amino acids. The ends lost 0 bases at V and 2 bases at J; junction bases unmatched: 13. Germline-derived CDR1 and CDR2 are LGHNA and YSLEER. In DNA form, the CDR3 reads TGCGCCAGCAGCCAAGATGACGTGCCGGGACTAGCGGGGCGAACCTACGAGCAGTACTTC. Translated, it gives CASSQDDVPGLAGRTYEQYF.

The chain recombines TRBV4-2 with TRBJ1-2, with no clear D. From germline, CDR1 is LGHNA and CDR2 YNFKEQ. The CDR3 length is 14 residues. Trimming pared 4 bases from V and 0 bases from J, leaving 9 bases between. The CDR3 region is CASSPLGSNYGYTF. The CDR3 DNA reads TGTGCCAGCAGCCCCCTGGGTTCTAACTATGGCTACACCTTC.

J is TRBJ2-2 and V is TRBV18; D ambiguous. Per germline, CDR1 KGHSH and CDR2 LQKENI. The CDR3 covers 13 residues. V lost 3 bases to trimming and J lost 3 bases, with 5 bases between them. The CDR3 coding sequence is TGTGCCAGCTCACCCCACGACACCGGGGAGCTGTTTTTT. As protein: CASSPHDTGELFF.